This T cell receptor beta chain comes out of a study of T cell responses to AZD1222 COVID-19 vaccine. Findings of the study overall: Reportedly, nearly half of unique spike TCRs recognized epitopes outside B.1.351/B.1.1.7 mutations. Repertoires in all cases were sampled only once the peak T cell response had passed.

The CDR3 totals 11 residues. V dropped 1 base and J dropped 4 bases, with 5 bases sitting between them. CDR1 and CDR2 from the germline V gene are GTSNPN and SVGIG (reference sequence). TCRdb's copy holds only in-frame clones and misses some; the assay was immunoSEQ multiplex PCR. The repertoire has roughly 84,000 clones, 87% of them found once; the top ten carry more than 1.3%. Notes on this clone: Its antigen is still unknown.

The gene calls are TRBV30 and TRBJ2-7; D gene ambiguous. The clonotype originates from an adult in good health. The specimen comprised peripheral blood, sampled on day 0 of AZD1222 vaccination. CDR3 residues: CAWSARYEQYF. The DNA for the CDR3 is TGTGCCTGGAGTGCGCGTTACGAGCAGTACTTC.